One T cell receptor beta chain is described in this entry. The antigen it recognizes is unknown. Qualities for individual bases were not recorded, and no much larger clone is one base off. PBMCs were isolated by Ficoll-Paque density gradient centrifugation. Sequenced using an Illumina NovaSeq 6000. cDNA libraries for TCRalpha and TCRbeta were prepared by 5'RACE using constant-segment primers, with sample barcodes and unique molecular identifiers added. RNA was extracted from every sample with Trizol reagent. Library amplification was performed in two PCR steps, and a second sample barcode and Illumina TruSeq adapters were introduced in the second step. Sequencing of libraries was performed on an Illumina NovaSeq with 2 x 150 bp paired-end reads. The authors' pipeline ran thus. Reads were demultiplexed and collapsed into UMI-guided consensus sequences with migec v1.2.7. With mixcr v2.1.11, UMI consensuses were aligned to TRA and TRB V and J templates and assembled into clonotypes. A clonotype was counted as expanded or contracted only if both edgeR and NoisET called the change significant, with noise models trained on biological replicates. For edgeR calls, the thresholds were a false discovery rate-adjusted p below 0.01 and a log2 fold-change of 1. As an exploratory analysis of dynamics, max-normalized trajectories of the 1000 most abundant clonotypes were examined with PCA combined with hierarchical clustering. Separately sequenced CD4+ and CD8+ repertoires were used to assign the CD4 or CD8 phenotype of responding clones. Starting from the raw public reads, TCRdb applied fastp trimming at Q25, assembled clones with MiXCR and retained in-frame beta chains. Rows with one shared CDR3 protein collapse into an entry with the most common genes and DNA. TCRdb's processing, not the authors' own work, is the source of the V and J calls. The sample table holds 140,000 to 150,000 distinct CDR3 sequences, of which less than 20% were seen once. Around 2.5% of the sample rests with the top ten.

The germline V gene gives CDR1 as SGHRS and CDR2 as YFSETQ. V is pared back by 4 bases and J by 0 bases, with 20 bases lying between the germline termini. Reading from cysteine to phenylalanine, the CDR3 counts 18 amino acids. Solely the CDR3 DNA is kept, with 54 bases framed from the first base. The record originates from a study of T-cell memory formation after mild COVID-19 (dated by TCRdb to 2020 to 2022). Some background on the complete study: TCR sequence clusters from the two donors were largely donor specific. In a couple of donors, T-cell clones that expanded and contracted after mild COVID-19 were tracked by sequencing TCRalpha and TCRbeta repertoires over time. The cohort comprised two young, previously healthy adult volunteers, one female and one male.

General conclusions and limits of the study: Contracting CD4+ clones were located mainly in the CM and EM memory subsets, whereas CD8+ clones were found to be enriched in EMRA. Only a couple of mild cases were covered in the study, and larger cohorts including severe cases with pre-infection samples were considered necessary. SARS-CoV-2 specificity was not confirmed for the second-wave clones peaking on day 37. Some responding clones were detected in pre-infection memory, suggesting pre-existing cross-reactive memory T cells joined the SARS-CoV-2 response. Clones contracting from day 15 to 85 had balanced CD4/CD8 phenotypes, while a second wave expanding from day 15 to 37 was biased towards CD4+.

Sequencing was carried out using PBMCs or a T cell subset sorted from them (not recorded which). The clonotype was recovered from an adult woman who had mild COVID-19 (a few samples of this study predate the infection). The sample titles of this study are shuffled in the database, so cell type and time point are left out; the donor was told from shared clones. The sequence links TRBV5-1 to TRBJ2-1, and perhaps TRBD1 as D gene, on 6 matching bases. The nucleotide sequence is given as TGCGCCAGCAGCCCCTCCGTTTTAGGGACAAACTCCTACAATGAGCAGTTCTTC. It codes for CASSPSVLGTNSYNEQFF.